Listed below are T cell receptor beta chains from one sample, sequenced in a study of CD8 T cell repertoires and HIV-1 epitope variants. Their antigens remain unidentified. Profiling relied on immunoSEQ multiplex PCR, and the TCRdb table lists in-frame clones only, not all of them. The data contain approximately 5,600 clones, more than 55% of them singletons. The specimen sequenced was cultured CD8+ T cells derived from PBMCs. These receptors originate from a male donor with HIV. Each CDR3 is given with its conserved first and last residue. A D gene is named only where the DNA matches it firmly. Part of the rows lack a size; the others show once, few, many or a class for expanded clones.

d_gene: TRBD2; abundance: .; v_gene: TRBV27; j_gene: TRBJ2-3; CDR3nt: TGTGCCAGCAGCCTCAGCGGGGGGGCAGATACGCAGTATTTT; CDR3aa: CASSLSGGADTQYF
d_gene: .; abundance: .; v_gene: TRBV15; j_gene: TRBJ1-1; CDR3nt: TGTGCCACCAGCAGAGATAACGCCGGCACTGAAGCTTTCTTT; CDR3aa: CATSRDNAGTEAFF
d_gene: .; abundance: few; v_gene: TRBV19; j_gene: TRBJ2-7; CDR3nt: TGTGCCAGTAGTATTCTCTCAGGCTCCTACGAGCAGTACTTC; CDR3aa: CASSILSGSYEQYF
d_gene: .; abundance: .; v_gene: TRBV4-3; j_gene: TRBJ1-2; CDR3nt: TGCGCCAGCAGCCCCGGGCGTAACTATGGCTACACCTTC; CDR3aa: CASSPGRNYGYTF
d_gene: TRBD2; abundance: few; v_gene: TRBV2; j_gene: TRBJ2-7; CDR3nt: TGTGCCAGCAGTGAAAACGCAGCGGGAGGCAGGTACGAGCAGTACTTC; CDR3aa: CASSENAAGGRYEQYF
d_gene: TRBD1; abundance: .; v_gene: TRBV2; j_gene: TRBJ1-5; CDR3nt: TGTGCCAGCAGTGGGGGTTCCCAGGGGGCAGTTTATCAGCCCCAGCATTTT; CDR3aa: CASSGGSQGAVYQPQHF
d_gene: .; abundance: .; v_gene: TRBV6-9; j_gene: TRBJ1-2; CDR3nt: TGTGCCAGCAGTTTACACGATCGGGATGGCTACACCTTC; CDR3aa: CASSLHDRDGYTF
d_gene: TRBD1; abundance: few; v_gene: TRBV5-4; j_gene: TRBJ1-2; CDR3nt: TGTGCCAGCAGCTTAACAGGGGTTGTGCAGACGGACACCTTC; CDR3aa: CASSLTGVVQTDTF
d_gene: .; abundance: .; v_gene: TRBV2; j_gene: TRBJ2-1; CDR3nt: TGTGCCAGCAGTCCGCTTAGCGGAGGGGGGGCGTTCAATGAGCAGTTCTTC; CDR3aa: CASSPLSGGGAFNEQFF
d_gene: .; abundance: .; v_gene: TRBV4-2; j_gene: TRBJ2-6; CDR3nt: TGTGCCAGCAGCCAAGAGTGGCGGACTACGACGGCTGGGGCCAACGTCCTGACTTTC; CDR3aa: CASSQEWRTTTAGANVLTF
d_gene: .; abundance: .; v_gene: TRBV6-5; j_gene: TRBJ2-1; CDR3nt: TGTGCCAGCAGTTACGGGCTGAGCTCCTACAATGAGCAGTTCTTC; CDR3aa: CASSYGLSSYNEQFF
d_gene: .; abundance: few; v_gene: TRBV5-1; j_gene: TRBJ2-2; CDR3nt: TGCGCCAGCAGCTTAGTAGACCGGGAGCTGTTTTTT; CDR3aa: CASSLVDRELFF
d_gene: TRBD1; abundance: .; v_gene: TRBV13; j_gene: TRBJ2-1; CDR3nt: TGTGCCAGCAGCCAGGGGGACAACTCCTACAATGAGCAGTTCTTC; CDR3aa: CASSQGDNSYNEQFF
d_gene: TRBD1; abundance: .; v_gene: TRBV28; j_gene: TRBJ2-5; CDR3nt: TGTGCCAGCAGTATACAGGGGGCAGAGACCCAGTACTTC; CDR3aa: CASSIQGAETQYF
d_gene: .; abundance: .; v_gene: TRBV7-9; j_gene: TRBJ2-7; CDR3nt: TGTGCCAGCAGCTTAGGAGAAGGGTCCTACGAGCAGTACTTC; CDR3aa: CASSLGEGSYEQYF
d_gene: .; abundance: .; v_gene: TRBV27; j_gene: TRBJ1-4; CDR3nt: TGTGCCAGCAGACGTGGAGGATCATGGTTTGAAAAACTGTTTTTT; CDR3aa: CASRRGGSWFEKLFF
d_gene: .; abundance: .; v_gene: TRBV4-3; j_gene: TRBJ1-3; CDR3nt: TGCGCCAGCAGCCAAGAAGGCAGCTCTGGAAACACCATATATTTT; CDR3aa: CASSQEGSSGNTIYF
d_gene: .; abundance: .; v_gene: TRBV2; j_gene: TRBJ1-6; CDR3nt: TGTGCCAGCAGTGAGGGGACCGATAATTCACCCCTCCACTTT; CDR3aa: CASSEGTDNSPLHF
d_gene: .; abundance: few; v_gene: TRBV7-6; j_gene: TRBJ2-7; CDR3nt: TGTGCCAGCAGCTTACGAGCGGGCGAGCAGTACTTC; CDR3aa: CASSLRAGEQYF
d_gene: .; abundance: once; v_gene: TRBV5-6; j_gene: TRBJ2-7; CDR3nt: TGTGCCAGCAGCTTGTTATTACAGGGTTCGTACGAGCAGTACTTC; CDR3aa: CASSLLLQGSYEQYF
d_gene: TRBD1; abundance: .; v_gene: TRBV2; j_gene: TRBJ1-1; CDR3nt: TGTGCCAGCAGGAGGGACAGAAACACTGAAGCTTTCTTT; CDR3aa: CASRRDRNTEAFF
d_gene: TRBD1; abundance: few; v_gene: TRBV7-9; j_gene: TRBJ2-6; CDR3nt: TGTGCCAGCAGCCAGACAGGGACTGGGGCCAACGTCCTGACTTTC; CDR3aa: CASSQTGTGANVLTF
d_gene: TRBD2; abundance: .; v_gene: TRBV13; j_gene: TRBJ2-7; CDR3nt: TGTGCCAGCAGCACGACTAGCGGGAGTGGTAGCTTCCCCTACGAGCAGTACTTC; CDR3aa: CASSTTSGSGSFPYEQYF
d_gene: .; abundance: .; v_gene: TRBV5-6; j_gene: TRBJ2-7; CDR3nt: TGTGCCAGCAGCTTGGGGACAGTCGGCAACGAGCAGTACTTC; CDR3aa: CASSLGTVGNEQYF
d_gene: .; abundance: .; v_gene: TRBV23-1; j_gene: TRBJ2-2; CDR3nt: TGCGCCAGCAGTCAATCGACCCTCTACACCGGGGAGCTGTTTTTT; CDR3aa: CASSQSTLYTGELFF
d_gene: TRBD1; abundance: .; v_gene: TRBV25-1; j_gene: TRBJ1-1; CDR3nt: TGTGCCAGCAGTTCCCCCGGGACAGGGGTGATTTCCACTGAAGCTTTCTTT; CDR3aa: CASSSPGTGVISTEAFF
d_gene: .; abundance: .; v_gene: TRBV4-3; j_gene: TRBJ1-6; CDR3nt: TGCGCCAGCAGCCAAGATGCCAGGGGACTGAGTTCACCCCTCCACTTT; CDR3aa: CASSQDARGLSSPLHF
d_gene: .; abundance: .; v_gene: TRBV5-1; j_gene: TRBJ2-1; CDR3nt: TGCGCCAGCAATTGGGGGTCCCCTTCCTACAATGAGCAGTTCTTC; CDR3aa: CASNWGSPSYNEQFF
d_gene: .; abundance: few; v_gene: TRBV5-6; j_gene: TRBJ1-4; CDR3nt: TGTGCCAGCAGCTTGGCACAGGAAGGCGAAAAACTGTTTTTT; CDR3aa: CASSLAQEGEKLFF
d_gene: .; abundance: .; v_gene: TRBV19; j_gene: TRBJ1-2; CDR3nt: TGTGCCAGTAGTATGCCTAACTATGGCTACACCTTC; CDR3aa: CASSMPNYGYTF
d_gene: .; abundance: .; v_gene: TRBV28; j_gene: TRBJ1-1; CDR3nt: TGTGCCAGCAGTACCGACAGTTTTCTAGCTGAAGCCTTCTTT; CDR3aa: CASSTDSFLAEAFF
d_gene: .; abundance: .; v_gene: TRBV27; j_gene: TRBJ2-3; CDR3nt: TGTGCCAGCAGTTTATCTCGGCAAGCGGATACGCAGTATTTT; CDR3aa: CASSLSRQADTQYF
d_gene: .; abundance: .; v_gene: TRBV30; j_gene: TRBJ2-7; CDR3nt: TGTGCCTGGAGTGTAGACACCTACGAGCAGTACTTC; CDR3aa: CAWSVDTYEQYF
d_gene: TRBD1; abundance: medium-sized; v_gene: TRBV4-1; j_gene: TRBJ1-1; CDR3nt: TGCGCCAGCAGCCGTTTACAGGGGGAGGAAGCTTTCTTT; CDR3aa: CASSRLQGEEAFF
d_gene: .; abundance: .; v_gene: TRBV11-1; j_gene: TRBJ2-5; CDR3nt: TGTGCCAGCAGCTTACGGGAGACCCAGTACTTC; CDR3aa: CASSLRETQYF
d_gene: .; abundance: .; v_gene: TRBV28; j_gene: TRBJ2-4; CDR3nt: TGTGCCAGCAGTCCTGGACATAGGATAGCCAAAAACATTCAGTACTTC; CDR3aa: CASSPGHRIAKNIQYF
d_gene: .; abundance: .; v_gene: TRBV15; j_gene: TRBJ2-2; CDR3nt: TGTGCCACCCATCATAGCAACACCGGGGAGCTGTTTTTT; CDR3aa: CATHHSNTGELFF
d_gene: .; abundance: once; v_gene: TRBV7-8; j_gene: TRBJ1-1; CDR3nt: TGTGCCAGCAGCTTAGCGGGCTTGGGGGCTGAAGCTTTCTTT; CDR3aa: CASSLAGLGAEAFF
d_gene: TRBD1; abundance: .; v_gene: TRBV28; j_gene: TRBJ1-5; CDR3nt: TGTGCCAGCAGTTTGATAGGGACAGGGGCCGCGGGTCAGCCCCAGCATTTT; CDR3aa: CASSLIGTGAAGQPQHF
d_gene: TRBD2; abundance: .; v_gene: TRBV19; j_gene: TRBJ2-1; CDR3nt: TGTGCCAGTACAATGGGAGCGGGAGGGCGGAATGAGCAGTTCTTC; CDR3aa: CASTMGAGGRNEQFF
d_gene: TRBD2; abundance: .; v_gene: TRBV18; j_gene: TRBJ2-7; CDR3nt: TGTGCCAGCTCCCCGGGGGGAACATACGAGCAGTACTTC; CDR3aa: CASSPGGTYEQYF
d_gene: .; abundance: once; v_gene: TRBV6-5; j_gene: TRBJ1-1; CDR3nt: TGTGCCAGCATCGAGGGGGGGGCGGCGAACACTGAAGCTTTCTTT; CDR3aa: CASIEGGAANTEAFF
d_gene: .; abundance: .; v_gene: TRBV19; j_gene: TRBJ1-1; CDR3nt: TGTGCCAGTAGTACAGGGATACGGAACACTGAAGCTTTCTTT; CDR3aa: CASSTGIRNTEAFF
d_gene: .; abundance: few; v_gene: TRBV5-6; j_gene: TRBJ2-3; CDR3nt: TGTGCCAGCAGCTTGACAGGCACAGATACGCAGTATTTT; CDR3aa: CASSLTGTDTQYF
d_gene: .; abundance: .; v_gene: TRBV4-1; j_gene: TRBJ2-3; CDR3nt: TGCGCCAGCAGCCAAGACCAGAACACAGATACGCAGTATTTT; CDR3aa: CASSQDQNTDTQYF
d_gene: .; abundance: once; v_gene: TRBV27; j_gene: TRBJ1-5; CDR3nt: TGTGCCAGCAGTTTACAGGGGAGCGATCAGCCCCAGCATTTT; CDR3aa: CASSLQGSDQPQHF
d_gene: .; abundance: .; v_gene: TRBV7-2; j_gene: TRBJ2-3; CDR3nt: TGTGCCAGCAGCTTCAGGGGTAGAACAGATACGCAGTATTTT; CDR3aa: CASSFRGRTDTQYF
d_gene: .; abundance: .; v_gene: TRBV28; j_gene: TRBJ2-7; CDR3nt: TGTGCCAGCAGTTTCGGCCAGGGCTACGAGCAGTACTTC; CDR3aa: CASSFGQGYEQYF
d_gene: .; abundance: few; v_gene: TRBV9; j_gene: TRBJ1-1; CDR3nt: TGTGCCAGCAGCGTAAGGGGGGACGACACTGAAGCTTTCTTT; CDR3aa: CASSVRGDDTEAFF
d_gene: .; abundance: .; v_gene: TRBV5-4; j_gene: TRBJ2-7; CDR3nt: TGTGCCAGCAGCTTGGACACCCGCAGTACCTACGAGCAGTACTTC; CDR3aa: CASSLDTRSTYEQYF
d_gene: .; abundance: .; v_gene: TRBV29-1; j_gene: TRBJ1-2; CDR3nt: TGCAGCACGACTCAGGGGAGCTATGGCTACACCTTC; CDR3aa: CSTTQGSYGYTF
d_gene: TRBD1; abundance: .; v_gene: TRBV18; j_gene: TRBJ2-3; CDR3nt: TGTGCCAGCTCACCACTAGGGGGCAGTACCACAGATACGCAGTATTTT; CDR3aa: CASSPLGGSTTDTQYF